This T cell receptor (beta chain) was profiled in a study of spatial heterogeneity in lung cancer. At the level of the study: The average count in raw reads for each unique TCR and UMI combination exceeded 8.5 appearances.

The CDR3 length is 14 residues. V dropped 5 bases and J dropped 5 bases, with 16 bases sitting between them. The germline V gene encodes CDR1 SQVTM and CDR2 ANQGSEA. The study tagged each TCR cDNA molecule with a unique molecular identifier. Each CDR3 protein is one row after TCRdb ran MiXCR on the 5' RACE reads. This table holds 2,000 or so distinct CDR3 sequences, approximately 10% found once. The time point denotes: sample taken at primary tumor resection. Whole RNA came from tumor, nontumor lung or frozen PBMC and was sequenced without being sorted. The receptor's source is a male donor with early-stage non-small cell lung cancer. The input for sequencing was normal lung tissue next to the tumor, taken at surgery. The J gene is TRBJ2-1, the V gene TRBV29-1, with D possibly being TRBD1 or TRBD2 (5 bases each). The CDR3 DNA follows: TGCAGCGTTACACTTAGCCGGGGCAACAATGAGCAGTTCTTC. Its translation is CSVTLSRGNNEQFF.